This passage covers 8 T cell receptor beta chains from one sample sequenced in a study of cytomegalovirus exposure and HLA in healthy donors. The primer mix had 60 Vbeta and 13 Jbeta primers. Libraries were prepared by immunoSEQ multiplex PCR; TCRdb keeps only in-frame clonotypes and omits some of them. The top ten hold about 9.5% of the sample, which has over 30,000 clones, about 70% seen once. Specimen: PBMCs. The receptors here all came from a man aged 35 to 55 in good health and CMV-seropositive.

The chain couples TRBV27 to TRBJ2-7, with 7 bases matching TRBD1. Germline V CDR1 and CDR2: MNHEY, SMNVEV (reference sequence). This CDR3 spans 14 amino acids. Germline trimming cut 4 bases from V and 5 bases from J; bases unmatched to any gene: 8. CDR3 nucleotide sequence: TGTGCCAGCAGTTACTCCCTAGGGACAGACGAGCAGTACTTC. This sequence encodes CASSYSLGTDEQYF.

J is TRBJ2-3 and V is TRBV2; TRBD2 matches 8 bases. The germline gives CDR1 SNHLY, CDR2 FYNNEI. Germline trimming cut 3 bases from V and 2 bases from J; bases unmatched to any gene: 10. CDR3 size: 17 residues. Here the CDR3 reads CASSEDDSGGYTDTQYF. Here the CDR3 DNA reads TGTGCCAGCAGTGAGGATGACAGCGGGGGATACACAGATACGCAGTATTTT.

There are a few counts of this clone. This chain links TRBV7-9 with TRBJ2-1; the D gene is possibly TRBD1 (5 bases). The germline V gene encodes CDR1 SEHNR and CDR2 FQNEAQ (reference sequence). The ends were cut back, 5 bases at V and 0 bases at J, with 11 bases in the middle. The CDR3 covers 15 residues. CDR3 sequence: CASSSQGSSYNEQFF. The DNA of the CDR3 is TGTGCCAGCAGCAGTCAGGGCAGCTCCTACAATGAGCAGTTCTTC.

This rearrangement joins TRBV30 to TRBJ2-5; 8 bases are a match to TRBD1. The CDR3 runs to 14 residues. Looked up from germline, CDR1 is GTSNPN and CDR2 is SVGIG (reference sequence). J was trimmed by 4 bases and V by 2 bases; bases with no gene match: 6. CDR3 residues: CAWSTRGLRETQYF. Here the CDR3 DNA reads TGTGCCTGGAGTACCAGGGGGCTGCGAGAGACCCAGTACTTC.

The chain links TRBV5-1 to TRBJ2-3; a possible D gene is TRBD2 (5 bases). The germline V gene encodes CDR1 SGHRS and CDR2 YFSETQ. V shed 0 bases and J shed 1 base, with 9 bases lying between them. The CDR3 is 15 residues long. As DNA, the CDR3 is TGCGCCAGCAGCTTGGATGGTAGCGGCACAGATACGCAGTATTTT. Amino acids: CASSLDGSGTDTQYF.

The chain has TRBV11-2 and TRBJ2-1; maybe TRBD2 (7 bases). Germline V lookup: CDR1 SGHAT, CDR2 FQNNGV. Trimming removed 5 bases from V and 5 bases from J, with 25 bases in between. CDR3 length: 18 residues. CDR3 region: CASSPRGGGGLTDNEQFF. The CDR3 DNA sequence: TGTGCCAGCAGCCCACGAGGTGGCGGGGGCCTTACTGACAATGAGCAGTTCTTC.

CDR3 loop: CASSRRTLAGVYNEQFF. The CDR3 region has the DNA TGTGCCAGCAGCCGCAGGACCCTAGCGGGGGTCTACAATGAGCAGTTCTTC. This rearrangement joins TRBV5-4 to TRBJ2-1; TRBD2 aligns across 10 bases. The CDR3 runs 17 residues. Germline values: CDR1 SGHNT, CDR2 YYREEE (reference sequence). V shed 4 bases, J shed 3 bases, and the junction held 10 bases outside the gene matches.

This clone was picked up a small number of times. This sequence joins TRBV7-3 and TRBJ2-2; 9 bases fit TRBD2. This CDR3 has 18 residues. The germline CDR1 and CDR2 sequences are SGHTA and FQGTGA. V shed 1 base and J 4 bases; nucleotides not matched to a gene: 10. The CDR3 spells CASSLKGPSGVGTGELFF. In DNA, the CDR3 is TGTGCCAGCAGCTTAAAAGGTCCTAGCGGGGTTGGCACCGGGGAGCTGTTTTTT.